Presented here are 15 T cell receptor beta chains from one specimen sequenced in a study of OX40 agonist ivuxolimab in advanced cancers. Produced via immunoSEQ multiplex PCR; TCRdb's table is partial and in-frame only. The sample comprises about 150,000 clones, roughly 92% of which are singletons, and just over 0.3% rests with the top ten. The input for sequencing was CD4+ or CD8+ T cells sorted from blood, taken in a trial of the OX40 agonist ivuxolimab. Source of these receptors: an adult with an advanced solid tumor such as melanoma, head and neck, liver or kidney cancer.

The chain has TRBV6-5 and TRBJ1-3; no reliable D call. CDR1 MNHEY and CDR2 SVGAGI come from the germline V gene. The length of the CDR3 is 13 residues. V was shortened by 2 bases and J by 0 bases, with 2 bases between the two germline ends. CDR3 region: CASSYSSGNTIYF. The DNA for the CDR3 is TGTGCCAGCAGTTACAGCTCTGGAAACACCATATATTTT.

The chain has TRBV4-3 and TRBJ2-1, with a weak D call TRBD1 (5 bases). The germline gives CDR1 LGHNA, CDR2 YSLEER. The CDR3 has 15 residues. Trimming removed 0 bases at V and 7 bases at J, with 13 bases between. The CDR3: CASSQDFQGGNEQFF. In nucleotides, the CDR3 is TGCGCCAGCAGCCAAGATTTTCAGGGTGGGAATGAGCAGTTCTTC.

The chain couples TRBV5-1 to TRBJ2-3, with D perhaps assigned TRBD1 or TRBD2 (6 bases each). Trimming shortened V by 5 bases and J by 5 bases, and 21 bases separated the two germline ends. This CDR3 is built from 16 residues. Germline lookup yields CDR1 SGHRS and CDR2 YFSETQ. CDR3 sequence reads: CASRPPYREAGDTQYF. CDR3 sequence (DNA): TGCGCCAGCAGACCCCCATACAGGGAAGCGGGAGATACGCAGTATTTT.

In DNA form, the CDR3 reads TGCGCCAGCAGCCAAGATGTGAGGGCGAAAAACACCGGGGAGCTGTTTTTT. It yields the protein CASSQDVRAKNTGELFF. The gene calls are TRBV4-3 and TRBJ2-2, with D perhaps matching TRBD2 (5 bases). Trimming left V 0 bases short and J 2 bases short, with 13 bases between. This CDR3 has 17 residues. Germline V CDR1 and CDR2: LGHNA, YSLEER.

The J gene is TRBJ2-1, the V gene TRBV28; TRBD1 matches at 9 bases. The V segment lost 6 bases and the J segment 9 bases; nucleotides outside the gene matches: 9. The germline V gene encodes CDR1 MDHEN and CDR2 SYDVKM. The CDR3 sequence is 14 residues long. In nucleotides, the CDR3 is TGTGCCAGCAGAACCTACAGGGGGCGCTTTGAGCAGTTCTTC. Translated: CASRTYRGRFEQFF.

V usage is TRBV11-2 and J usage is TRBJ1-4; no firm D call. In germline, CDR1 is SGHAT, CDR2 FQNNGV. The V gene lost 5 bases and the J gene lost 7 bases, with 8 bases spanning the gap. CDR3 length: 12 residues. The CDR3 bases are TGTGCCAGCAGCCCGCGGACTGAAAAACTGTTTTTT. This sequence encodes CASSPRTEKLFF.

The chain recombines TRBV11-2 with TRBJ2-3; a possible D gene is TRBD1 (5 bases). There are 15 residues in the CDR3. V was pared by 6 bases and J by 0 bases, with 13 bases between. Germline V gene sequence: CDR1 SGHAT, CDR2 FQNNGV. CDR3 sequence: CASRQQVSSTDTQYF. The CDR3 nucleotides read TGTGCCAGCAGGCAACAGGTTTCTAGCACAGATACGCAGTATTTT.

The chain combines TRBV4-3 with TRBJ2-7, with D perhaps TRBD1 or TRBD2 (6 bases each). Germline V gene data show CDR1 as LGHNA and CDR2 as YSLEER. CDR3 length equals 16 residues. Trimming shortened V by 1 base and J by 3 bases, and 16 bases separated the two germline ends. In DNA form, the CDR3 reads TGCGCCAGCAGCCAAGTAGGGGGACTCCGGGGCTACGAGCAGTACTTC. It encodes CASSQVGGLRGYEQYF.

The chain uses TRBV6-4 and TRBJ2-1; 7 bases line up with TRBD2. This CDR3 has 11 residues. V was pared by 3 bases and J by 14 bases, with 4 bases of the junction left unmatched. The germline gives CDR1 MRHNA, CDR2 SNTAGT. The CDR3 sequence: CASSEGRGKFF. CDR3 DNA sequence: TGTGCCAGCAGTGAAGGGCGGGGGAAGTTCTTC.

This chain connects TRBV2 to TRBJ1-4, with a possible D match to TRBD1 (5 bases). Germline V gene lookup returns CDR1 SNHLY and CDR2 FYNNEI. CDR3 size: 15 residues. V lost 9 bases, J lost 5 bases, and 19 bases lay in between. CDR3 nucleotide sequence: TGTGCCAGTTCCCGCACGGGGGGACCGAATGAAAAACTGTTTTTT. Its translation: CASSRTGGPNEKLFF.

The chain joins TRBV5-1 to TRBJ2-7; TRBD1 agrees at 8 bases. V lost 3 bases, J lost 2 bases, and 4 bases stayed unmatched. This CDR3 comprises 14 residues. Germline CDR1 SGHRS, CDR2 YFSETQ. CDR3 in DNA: TGCGCCAGCAGCTCGGACAGGGTGCCCTACGAGCAGTACTTC. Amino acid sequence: CASSSDRVPYEQYF.

The CDR3 coding sequence is TGTGCCAGCTTAGCCGGGACGGCCTCTGGAAACACCATATATTTT. The encoded protein is CASLAGTASGNTIYF. The chain combines TRBV6-1 with TRBJ1-3; D possibly corresponds to TRBD1 (5 bases). This CDR3 comprises 15 residues. Looked up from germline, CDR1 is MNHNS and CDR2 is SASEGT. V shed 8 bases and J shed 0 bases, with 14 bases lying between them.

DNA for the CDR3: TGTGCCAGCAGTTTCAGGGGGCCGGGAGAAGCTTTCTTT. Its protein product is CASSFRGPGEAFF. The chain carries TRBV27 and TRBJ1-1, with 8 bases identical to TRBD1. Per the germline V gene, CDR1 is MNHEY and CDR2 is SMNVEV (reference sequence). This CDR3 comprises 13 residues. Unmatched junction bases numbered 5, after V lost 3 bases and J lost 8 bases.

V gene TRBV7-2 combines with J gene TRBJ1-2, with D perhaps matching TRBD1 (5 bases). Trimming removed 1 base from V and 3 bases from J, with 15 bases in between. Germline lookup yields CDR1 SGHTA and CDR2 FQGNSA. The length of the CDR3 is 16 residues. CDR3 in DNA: TGTGCCAGCAGCTTAGAGTGGCAGGGAGGGCACTATGGCTACACCTTC. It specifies CASSLEWQGGHYGYTF.

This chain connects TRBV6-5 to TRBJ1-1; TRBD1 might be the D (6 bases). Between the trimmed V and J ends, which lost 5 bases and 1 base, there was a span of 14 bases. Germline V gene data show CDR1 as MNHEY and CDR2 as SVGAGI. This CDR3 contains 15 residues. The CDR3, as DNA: TGTGCCAGCAGTAGAAGCGGGGGGCCGAACACTGAAGCTTTCTTT. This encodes CASSRSGGPNTEAFF.